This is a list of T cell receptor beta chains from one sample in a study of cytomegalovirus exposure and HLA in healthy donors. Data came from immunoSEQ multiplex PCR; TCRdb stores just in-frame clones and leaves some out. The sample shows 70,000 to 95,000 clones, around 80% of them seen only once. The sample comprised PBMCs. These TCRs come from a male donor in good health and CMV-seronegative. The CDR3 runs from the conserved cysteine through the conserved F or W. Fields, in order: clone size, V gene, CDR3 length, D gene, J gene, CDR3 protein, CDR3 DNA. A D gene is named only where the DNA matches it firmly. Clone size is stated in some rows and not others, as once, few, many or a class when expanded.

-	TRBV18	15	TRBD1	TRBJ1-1	CASSAGTGANTEAFF	TGTGCCAGCTCAGCGGGGACAGGAGCGAACACTGAAGCTTTCTTT
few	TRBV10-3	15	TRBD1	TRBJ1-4	CAISDSTGSNEKLFF	TGTGCCATCAGTGACTCGACAGGGTCTAATGAAAAACTGTTTTTT
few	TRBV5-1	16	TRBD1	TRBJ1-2	CASSPGSGGASGGYTF	TGCGCCAGCAGCCCTGGATCAGGGGGCGCTTCGGGCGGCTACACCTTC
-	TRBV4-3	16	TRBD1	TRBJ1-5	CASSQDGTGNSQPQHF	TGCGCCAGCAGCCAAGATGGGACAGGGAACAGTCAGCCCCAGCATTTT
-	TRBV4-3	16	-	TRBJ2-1	CASSQDWGRGTNEQFF	TGCGCCAGCAGCCAAGATTGGGGCCGGGGGACCAATGAGCAGTTCTTC
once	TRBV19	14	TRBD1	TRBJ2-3	CALPGQGLTDTQYF	TGTGCCCTCCCGGGACAGGGTTTGACAGATACGCAGTATTTT
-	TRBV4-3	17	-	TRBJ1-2	CASSQGLYAGNIYGYTF	TGCGCCAGCAGCCAAGGTCTGTACGCAGGGAATATTTATGGCTACACCTTC
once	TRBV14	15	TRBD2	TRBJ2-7	CASSPIAGTTYEQYF	TGTGCCAGCAGCCCTATAGCGGGGACTACCTACGAGCAGTACTTC
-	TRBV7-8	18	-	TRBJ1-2	CASSLRGTGRLANYGYTF	TGTGCCAGCAGCTTAAGAGGCACAGGGCGGTTGGCTAACTATGGCTACACCTTC
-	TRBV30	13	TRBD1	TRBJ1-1	CARQQGVNTEAFF	TGTGCCAGACAACAGGGGGTGAACACTGAGGCTTTCTTT
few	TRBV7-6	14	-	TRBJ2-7	CASSLVSPNSEQYF	TGTGCCAGCAGCTTAGTCTCCCCAAACAGCGAGCAGTACTTC
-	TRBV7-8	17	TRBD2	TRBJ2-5	CASSAKEGLAGVETQYF	TGTGCCAGCAGCGCAAAAGAGGGACTAGCGGGAGTGGAGACCCAGTACTTC
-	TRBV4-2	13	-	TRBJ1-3	CASSSGSGNTIYF	TGTGCCAGCAGCTCAGGGTCTGGAAACACCATATATTTT
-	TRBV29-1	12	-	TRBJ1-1	CSVGGGFTEAFF	TGCAGCGTTGGAGGAGGGTTCACTGAAGCTTTCTTT
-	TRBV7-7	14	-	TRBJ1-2	CASSLGGEGYGYTF	TGTGCCAGCAGCTTAGGGGGGGAGGGCTATGGCTACACCTTC
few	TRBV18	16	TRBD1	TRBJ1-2	CASSPLTGGADYGYTF	TGTGCCAGCTCACCCCTCACAGGGGGCGCGGACTATGGCTACACCTTC
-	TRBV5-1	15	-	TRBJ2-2	CASSFDIGSTGELFF	TGCGCCAGCAGCTTTGACATAGGGAGCACCGGGGAGCTGTTTTTT
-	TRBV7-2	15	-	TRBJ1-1	CASSVEAVVKTEAFF	TGTGCCAGCAGCGTAGAGGCGGTTGTTAAAACTGAAGCTTTCTTT
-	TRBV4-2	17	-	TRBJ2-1	CASSQTEDRPPYNEQFF	TGTGCCAGCAGCCAAACGGAGGACAGACCCCCCTACAATGAGCAGTTCTTC
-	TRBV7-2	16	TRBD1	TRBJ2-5	CASSLEQGVLTETQYF	TGTGCCAGCAGCTTAGAACAGGGGGTTTTAACTGAGACCCAGTACTTC
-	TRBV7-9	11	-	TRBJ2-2	CASSPGGELFF	TGTGCCAGCAGCCCCGGGGGGGAGCTGTTTTTT
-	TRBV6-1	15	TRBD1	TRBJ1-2	CASSPAPPGQDGYTF	TGTGCCAGCAGTCCAGCCCCGCCCGGACAGGATGGCTACACCTTC
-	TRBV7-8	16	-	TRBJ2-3	CASSARHTLGTDTQYF	TGTGCCAGCAGCGCAAGACATACCCTGGGTACAGATACGCAGTATTTT
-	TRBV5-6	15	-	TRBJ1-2	CASSLVRTANYGYPF	TGTGCCAGCAGCTTGGTTCGGACAGCTAACTATGGCTACCCCTTC
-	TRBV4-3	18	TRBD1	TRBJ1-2	CASSQGQGEYSGFYGYTF	TGCGCCAGCAGCCAAGGACAGGGGGAGTACTCTGGCTTCTATGGCTACACCTTC
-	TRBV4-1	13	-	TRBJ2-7	CASSSAGIDEQYF	TGCGCCAGCAGCTCGGCGGGGATTGACGAGCAGTACTTC
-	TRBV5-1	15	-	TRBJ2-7	CASRKMWEKSYEQYF	TGCGCCAGCAGAAAAATGTGGGAGAAATCCTACGAGCAGTACTTC
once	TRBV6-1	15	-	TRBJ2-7	CASLKAAMDKPEQYF	TGTGCCAGCCTTAAGGCCGCAATGGACAAGCCAGAGCAGTACTTC
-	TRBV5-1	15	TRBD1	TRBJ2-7	CASSLGMGQTYEQYF	TGCGCCAGCAGCTTGGGGATGGGACAGACCTACGAGCAGTACTTC
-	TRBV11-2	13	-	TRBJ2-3	CASKSPYTDTQYF	TGTGCCAGCAAATCCCCCTACACAGATACGCAGTATTTT
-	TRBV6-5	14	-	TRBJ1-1	CASSYSNGYTEAFF	TGTGCCAGCAGTTACTCGAACGGGTACACTGAAGCTTTCTTT
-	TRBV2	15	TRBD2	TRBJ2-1	CASSVKRGQDNEQFF	TGTGCCAGCAGTGTCAAGCGGGGGCAAGACAATGAGCAGTTCTTC
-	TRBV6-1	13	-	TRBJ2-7	CASLPGQSYEQYF	TGTGCCAGCCTACCGGGACAATCTTACGAGCAGTACTTC
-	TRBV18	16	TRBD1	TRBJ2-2	CASSPPGTANTGELFF	TGTGCCAGCTCACCCCCCGGGACAGCGAACACCGGGGAGCTGTTTTTT
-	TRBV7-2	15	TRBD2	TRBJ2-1	CASSLGLAEGGEQFF	TGTGCCAGCAGCTTAGGGCTAGCGGAAGGAGGTGAGCAGTTCTTC
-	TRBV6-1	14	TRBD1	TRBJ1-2	CASRPTGGVYGYTF	TGTGCCAGCAGACCGACAGGGGGCGTGTATGGCTACACCTTC
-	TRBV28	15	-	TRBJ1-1	CASKGFRTLNTEAFF	TGTGCCAGCAAAGGGTTTAGGACATTGAACACTGAAGCTTTCTTT
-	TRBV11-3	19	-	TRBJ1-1	CASSRLGGHQRPMNTEAFF	TGTGCCAGCAGCCGTCTGGGAGGACACCAGAGGCCCATGAACACTGAAGCTTTCTTT
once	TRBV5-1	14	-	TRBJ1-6	CASSVDSNNSPLHF	TGCGCCAGCAGCGTAGACAGCAATAATTCACCCCTCCACTTT
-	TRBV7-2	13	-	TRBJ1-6	CASSPGLYSPLNF	TGTGCCAGCAGCCCGGGACTTTATTCACCCCTCAACTTT
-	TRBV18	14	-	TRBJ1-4	CASSPGQTAEKLFF	TGTGCCAGCTCTCCTGGACAGACCGCTGAAAAACTGTTTTTT
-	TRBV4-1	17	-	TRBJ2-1	CASSQGFSGSSYNEQFF	TGCGCCAGCAGCCAAGGGTTTTCGGGGAGCTCCTACAATGAGCAGTTCTTC
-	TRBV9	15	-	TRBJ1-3	CASSAQGFSGNTIYF	TGTGCCAGCAGCGCACAGGGTTTCTCTGGAAACACCATATATTTT
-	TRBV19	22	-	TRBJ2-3	CASSIRVRRRGLEWTHTDTQYF	TGTGCCAGTAGTATTCGGGTGCGGAGGAGGGGGCTGGAATGGACGCACACAGATACGCAGTATTTT
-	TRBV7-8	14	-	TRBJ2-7	CASSVRGNGGEQYF	TGTGCCAGCAGCGTAAGGGGAAACGGGGGCGAGCAGTACTTC
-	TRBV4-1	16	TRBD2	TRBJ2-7	CASSQAVASGAYEQYF	TGCGCCAGCAGCCAAGCGGTGGCTAGCGGGGCCTACGAGCAGTACTTC
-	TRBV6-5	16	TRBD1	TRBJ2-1	CASSSSGQGVRNEQFF	TGTGCCAGCAGTTCGTCGGGACAGGGGGTTCGGAATGAGCAGTTCTTC